The clone carrying this TCR beta chain was seen a few times. Its specificity is not known. The V and J ends lost 0 bases and 5 bases, in that order; junction bases with no gene match: 4. CDR3 length: 16 residues. Germline V gene data show CDR1 as SNHLY and CDR2 as FYNNEI. This sample was included in a study of T cell repertoires in cytomegalovirus infection. Study as a whole: It was the public TCR beta signatures that indicated both CMV infection and matching HLA type. Study-level findings and limits: Dominating the ex vivo response were HLA-C-restricted CMV-specific TCR beta clonotypes.

A single record per CDR3 protein comes from TCRdb applying MiXCR to the reads. Here the sample spans 150,000 or so distinct CDR3 sequences, 20% to 25% being singletons. This chain uses TRBV2 with TRBJ2-5; 12 bases are shared with TRBD2. The receptor was isolated from a human donor in good health (CMV status not recorded). Some clones in this sample may be carry-over from other donors' samples. What was sequenced was PBMCs. CDR3 DNA: TGTGCCAGCAGTGAAGCATTGACTAGCGGGGGCGAGACCCAGTACTTC. Amino acid sequence: CASSEALTSGGETQYF.